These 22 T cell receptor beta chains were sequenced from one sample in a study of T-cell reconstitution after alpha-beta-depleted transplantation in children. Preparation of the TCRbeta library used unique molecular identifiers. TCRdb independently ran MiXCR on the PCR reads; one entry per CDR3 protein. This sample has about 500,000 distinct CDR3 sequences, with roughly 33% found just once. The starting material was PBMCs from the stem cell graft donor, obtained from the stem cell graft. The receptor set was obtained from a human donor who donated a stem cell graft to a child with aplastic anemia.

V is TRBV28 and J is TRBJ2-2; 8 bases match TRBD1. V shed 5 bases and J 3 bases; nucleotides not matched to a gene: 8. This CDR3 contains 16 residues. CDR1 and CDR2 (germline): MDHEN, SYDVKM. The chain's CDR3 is CASSSQDRAYTGELFF. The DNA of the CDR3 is TGTGCCAGCAGTAGTCAGGACAGGGCTTACACCGGGGAGCTGTTTTTT.

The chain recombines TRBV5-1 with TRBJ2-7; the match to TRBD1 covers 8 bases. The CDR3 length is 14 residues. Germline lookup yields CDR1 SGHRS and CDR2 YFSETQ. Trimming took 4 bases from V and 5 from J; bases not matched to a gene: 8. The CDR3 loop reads CASSRSAGGDEQYF. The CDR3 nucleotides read TGCGCCAGCAGCCGCAGCGCAGGGGGCGACGAGCAGTACTTC. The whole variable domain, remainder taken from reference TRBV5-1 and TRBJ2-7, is KAGVTQTPRYLIKTRGQQVTLSCSPISGHRSVSWYQQTPGQGLQFLFEYFSETQRNKGNFPGRFSGRQFSNSRSEMNVSTLELGDSALYLCASSRSAGGDEQYFGPGTRLTVT.

CDR3 nucleotides: TGTGCCATCAGTGAGAGTTTGGAGGGGACCCAGTACTTC. Amino acid sequence: CAISESLEGTQYF. The chain has TRBV10-3 and TRBJ2-5; possibly TRBD2 for D (6 bases). CDR3 length: 13 residues. Germline V CDR1 and CDR2: ENHRY, SYGVKD. V was pared by 2 bases and J by 7 bases, with 11 bases between.

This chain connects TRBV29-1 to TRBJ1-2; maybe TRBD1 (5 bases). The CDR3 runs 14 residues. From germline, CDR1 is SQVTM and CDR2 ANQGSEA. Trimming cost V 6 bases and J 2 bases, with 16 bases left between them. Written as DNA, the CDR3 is TGCAGCGTCGGAGCGGGACCTGAGAACTATGGCTACACCTTC. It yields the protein CSVGAGPENYGYTF.

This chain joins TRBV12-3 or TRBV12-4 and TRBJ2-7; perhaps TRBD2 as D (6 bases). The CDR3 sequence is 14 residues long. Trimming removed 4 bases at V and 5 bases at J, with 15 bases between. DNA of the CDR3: TGTGCCAGCAGTTCCTGGGGGTCGGGGGACGAGCAGTACTTC. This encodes CASSSWGSGDEQYF.

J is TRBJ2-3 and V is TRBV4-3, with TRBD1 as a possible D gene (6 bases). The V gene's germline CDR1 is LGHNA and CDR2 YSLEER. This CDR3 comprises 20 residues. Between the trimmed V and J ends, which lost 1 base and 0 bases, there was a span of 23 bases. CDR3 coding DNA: TGCGCCAGCAGCCAAGGATCACAGGGAAGATCCTTCACTAGCACAGATACGCAGTATTTT. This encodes CASSQGSQGRSFTSTDTQYF.

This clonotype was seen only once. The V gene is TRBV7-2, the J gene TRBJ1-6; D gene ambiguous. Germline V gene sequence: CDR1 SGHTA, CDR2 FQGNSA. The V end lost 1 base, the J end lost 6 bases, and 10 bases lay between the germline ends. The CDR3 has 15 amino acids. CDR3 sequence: CASSLVEGSNSPLHF. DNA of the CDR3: TGTGCCAGCAGCTTAGTAGAGGGAAGTAATTCACCCCTCCACTTT. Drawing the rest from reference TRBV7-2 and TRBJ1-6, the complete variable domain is GAGVSQSPSNKVTEKGKDVELRCDPISGHTALYWYRQSLGQGLEFLIYFQGNSAPDKSGLPSDRFSAERTGGSVSTLTIQRTQQEDSAVYLCASSLVEGSNSPLHFGNGTRLTVT.

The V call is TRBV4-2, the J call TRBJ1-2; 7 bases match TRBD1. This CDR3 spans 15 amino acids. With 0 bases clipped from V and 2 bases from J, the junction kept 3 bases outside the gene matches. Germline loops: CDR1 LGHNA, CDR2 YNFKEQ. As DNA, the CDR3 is TGTGCCAGCAGCCAAGATGACAGGGAGAACTATGGCTACACCTTC. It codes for CASSQDDRENYGYTF.

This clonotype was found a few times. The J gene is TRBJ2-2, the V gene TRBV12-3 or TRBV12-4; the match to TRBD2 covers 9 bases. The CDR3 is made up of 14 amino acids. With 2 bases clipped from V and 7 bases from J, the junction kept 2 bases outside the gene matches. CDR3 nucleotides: TGTGCCAGCAGTTTAAGGACTAGCGTCGGGGAGCTGTTTTTT. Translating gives CASSLRTSVGELFF.

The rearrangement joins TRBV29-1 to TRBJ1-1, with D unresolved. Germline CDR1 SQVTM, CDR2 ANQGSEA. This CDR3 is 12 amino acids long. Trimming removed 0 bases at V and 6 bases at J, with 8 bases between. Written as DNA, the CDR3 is TGCAGCGTTGAAGATGTCGAGGCTGAAGCTTTCTTT. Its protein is CSVEDVEAEAFF.

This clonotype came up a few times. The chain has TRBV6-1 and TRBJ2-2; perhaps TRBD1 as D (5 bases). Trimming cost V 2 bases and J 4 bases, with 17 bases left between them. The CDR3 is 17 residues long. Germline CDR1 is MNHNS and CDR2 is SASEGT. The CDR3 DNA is TGTGCCAGCAGTGAATTTGCGCAGGGTCCCATCACCGGGGAGCTGTTTTTT. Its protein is CASSEFAQGPITGELFF.

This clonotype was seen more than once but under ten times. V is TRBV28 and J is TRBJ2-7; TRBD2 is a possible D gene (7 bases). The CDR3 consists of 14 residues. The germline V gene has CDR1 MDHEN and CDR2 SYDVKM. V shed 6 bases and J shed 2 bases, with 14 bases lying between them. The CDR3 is CASRDRGGPYEQYF. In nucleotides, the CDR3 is TGTGCCAGCAGGGATAGGGGGGGGCCCTACGAGCAGTACTTC.

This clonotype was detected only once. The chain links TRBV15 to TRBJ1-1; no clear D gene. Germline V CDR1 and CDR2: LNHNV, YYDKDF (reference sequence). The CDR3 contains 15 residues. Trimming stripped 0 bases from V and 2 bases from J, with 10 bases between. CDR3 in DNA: TGTGCCACCAGCAGAGATCCTCAGAGTAACACTGAAGCTTTCTTT. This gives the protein CATSRDPQSNTEAFF. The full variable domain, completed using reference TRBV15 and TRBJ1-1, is DAMVIQNPRYQVTQFGKPVTLSCSQTLNHNVMYWYQQKSSQAPKLLFHYYDKDFNNEADTPDNFQSRRPNTSFCFLDIRSPGLGDTAMYLCATSRDPQSNTEAFFGQGTRLTVV.

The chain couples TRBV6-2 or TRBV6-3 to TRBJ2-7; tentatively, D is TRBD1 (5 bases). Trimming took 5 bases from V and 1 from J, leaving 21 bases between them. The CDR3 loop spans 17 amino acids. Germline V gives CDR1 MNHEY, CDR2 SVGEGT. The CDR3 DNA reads TGTGCCAGCAGTAACAACGCGAAAAACAGGAGATCCTACGAGCAGTACTTC. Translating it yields CASSNNAKNRRSYEQYF.

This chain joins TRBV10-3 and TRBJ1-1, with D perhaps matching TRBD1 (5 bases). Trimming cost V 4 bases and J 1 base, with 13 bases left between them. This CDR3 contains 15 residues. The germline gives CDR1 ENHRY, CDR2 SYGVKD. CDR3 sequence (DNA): TGTGCCATCAGTGCCCAGGGAGAGCCGAACACTGAAGCTTTCTTT. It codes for CAISAQGEPNTEAFF.

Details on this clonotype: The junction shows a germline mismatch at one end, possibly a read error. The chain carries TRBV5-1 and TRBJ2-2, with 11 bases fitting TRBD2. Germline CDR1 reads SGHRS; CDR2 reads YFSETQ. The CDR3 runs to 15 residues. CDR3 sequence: CASSLGTSGTGELFF. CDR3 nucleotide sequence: TGTGCCAGCAGCTTAGGGACTAGCGGCACCGGGGAGCTGTTTTTT.

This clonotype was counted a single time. The CDR3: CAISESVESMRGYTF. The CDR3 nucleotides read TGTGCCATCAGTGAGTCAGTTGAGTCGATGCGGGGCTACACCTTC. V and J are TRBV10-3 and TRBJ1-2; D gene ambiguous. This CDR3 has 15 residues. Germline CDR1 reads ENHRY; CDR2 reads SYGVKD. The V end lost 0 bases, the J end lost 8 bases, and 16 bases lay between the germline ends.

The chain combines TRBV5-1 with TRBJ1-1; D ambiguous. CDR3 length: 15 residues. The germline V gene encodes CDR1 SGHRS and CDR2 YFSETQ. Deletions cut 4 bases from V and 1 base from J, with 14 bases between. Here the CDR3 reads CASSGWAGTNTEAFF. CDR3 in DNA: TGCGCCAGCAGCGGCTGGGCCGGTACGAACACTGAAGCTTTCTTT.

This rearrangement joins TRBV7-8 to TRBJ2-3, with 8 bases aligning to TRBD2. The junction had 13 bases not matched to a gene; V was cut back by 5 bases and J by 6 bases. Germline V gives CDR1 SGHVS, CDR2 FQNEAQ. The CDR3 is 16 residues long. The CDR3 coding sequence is TGTGCCAGCAGCGAATTAGCGGGATCAACCGGGGATACGCAGTATTTT. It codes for CASSELAGSTGDTQYF.

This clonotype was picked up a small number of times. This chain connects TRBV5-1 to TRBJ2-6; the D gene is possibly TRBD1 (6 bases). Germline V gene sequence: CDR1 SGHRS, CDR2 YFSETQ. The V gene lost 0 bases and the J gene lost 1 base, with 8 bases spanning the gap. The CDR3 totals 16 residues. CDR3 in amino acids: CASSLGQGSGANVLTF. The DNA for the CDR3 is TGCGCCAGCAGCTTGGGCCAGGGGTCTGGGGCCAACGTCCTGACTTTC.

CDR3 sequence reads: CSATPGVTSGNTIYF. CDR3 bases: TGCAGTGCTACCCCAGGGGTTACCTCTGGAAACACCATATATTTT. This chain joins TRBV20-1 and TRBJ1-3; D possibly corresponds to TRBD1 (6 bases). The V gene lost 4 bases and the J gene lost 0 bases, with 13 bases spanning the gap. CDR3 length: 15 residues. CDR1 and CDR2 from the germline V gene are DFQATT and SNEGSKA (reference sequence).

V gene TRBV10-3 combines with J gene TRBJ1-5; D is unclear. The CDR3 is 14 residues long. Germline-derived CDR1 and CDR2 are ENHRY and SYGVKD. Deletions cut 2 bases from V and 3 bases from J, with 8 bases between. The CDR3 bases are TGTGCCATCAGTGAGGAGACAAACAATCAGCCCCAGCATTTT. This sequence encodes CAISEETNNQPQHF.